This T cell receptor (beta chain) was captured in a study of blood T cell repertoires in COVID-19. Overall study context: Sites in the United States, Italy and Spain provided acute and convalescent COVID-19 samples. T cells, B-cell-depleted T cells, or PBMCs supplied cDNA or gDNA.

This clone has just one count. Germline V gene lookup returns CDR1 SNHLY and CDR2 FYNNEI. This CDR3 contains 15 residues. V shed 6 bases, J shed 8 bases, and the junction held 8 bases outside the gene matches. As processed by the authors: Estimates of nucleated cell counts were drawn from the amplification of reference gene primers. Method: immunoSEQ multiplex PCR; TCRdb's copy keeps in-frame clones and lacks some. The V and J calls and the clone size are those of that table, but D and trimming were determined from the DNA. The sample holds some 50,000 clones, approximately 89% seen once. V and J are TRBV2 and TRBJ2-3; 13 nucleotides line up with TRBD2. The source material was peripheral blood. The TCR originated in a human donor in a cohort sampled during active COVID-19. The CDR3 sequence is CASSGLAGVSGTQYF. For the CDR3, the DNA is TGTGCCAGCAGCGGACTAGCGGGAGTCTCGGGTACGCAGTATTTT.